This TCR beta chain was identified during a study of blood T cell repertoires in COVID-19 (dated by TCRdb to 2019 to 2021). Background on the whole study: Samples from collaborators originated in the United States, Italy and Spain and spanned both the acute and convalescent phases of COVID-19. The material from the prospective study consisted of cDNA or gDNA derived from T cells, B-cell-depleted T cells, or PBMCs. Subjects who had been exposed to COVID-19, were actively infected with it, or had recovered from it provided the deeply sampled blood TCRbeta repertoires that made up the dataset. The repertoires were released in a freely available public database meant as a resource for research on the immune response to SARS-CoV-2. The samples were drawn from two sources: the first 160 participants of the ongoing ImmuneRACE study, and some 1,300 subjects contributed by 6 global collaborators. A de-identified subject ID, COVID-19 status, age in years and sex were almost always included in the sample metadata. Where HLA class I and class II types were available, the types were taken from metadata supplied by the sample provider, not from assay-based typing.

Inclusive of the bounding cysteine and phenylalanine, the CDR3 is 16 residues long. Only the CDR3 region is kept as DNA, spanning 48 bases read in frame from base 1. Sequences SGHNT (CDR1) and YYREEE (CDR2) are obtained from the germline V gene (reference sequence). Trimming leaves V shorter by 1 base and J shorter by 5 bases, with the junction holding 8 bases beyond the gene matches. Notes on this clone: Which antigen it targets is not known. Per-nucleotide qualities are absent, and no much larger clonotype sits a single base away.

TCRbeta CDR3 regions were amplified from genomic DNA by means of the immunoSEQ Assay, a bias-controlled multiplex PCR. As for the original processing: The number of nucleated cells in each sample was estimated from the amplification of reference gene primers within the assay. Sequence reads were collapsed and filtered to measure the absolute abundance of every unique TCRbeta CDR3 rearrangement. Productive Simpson clonality was computed per sample as the square root of Simpson's diversity index over productive rearrangements. TCRdb holds this immuneACCESS table with in-frame rearrangements only. Some clones are missing; in checked studies, unresolved V genes explain under half, and the rest has no known cause. V and J calls and clone size are given by that table; D and trimming were obtained from the DNA. The sample records 80,000 to 100,000 clones, 81% of which are singletons. The ten most abundant clones make up roughly 4.4% of the sample.

Broad study findings and their caveats: Clinical and demographic metadata were provided uncurated, with the amount varying by source and participant.

Each collaborating institution followed its own protocols to collect whole blood in K2EDTA tubes. For TCRbeta analysis, collaborators shipped samples as frozen whole blood, isolated PBMCs, or DNA extracted from either of those sample types. The chain is encoded by TRBV5-4 joined to TRBJ2-3; TRBD2 matches 9 bases in the middle. The sequenced sample consisted of peripheral blood. The TCR sequence derives from a man in his 60s with acute or convalescent COVID-19. The CDR3 region: CASSLLGGGAEDTQYF. The DNA sequence is as follows: TGTGCCAGCAGCTTGCTTGGCGGGGGGGCTGAAGATACGCAGTATTTT.